This T cell receptor beta chain was sequenced in a study of T cell responses to AZD1222 COVID-19 vaccine. Study results and caveats: Scientists sampled the repertoires only once the peak T cell response had passed. Donors were chiefly white British, with a greater number of females, and clonal diversity was perhaps underestimated. At baseline, seropositivity was found in only 6 or 7 AZD1222 recipients.

Clones were sequenced by immunoSEQ multiplex PCR, and TCRdb holds only the in-frame ones, with some missing. The sample includes under 100,000 clones, about 92% of them seen just once. The CDR3 runs to 12 residues. In germline, CDR1 is MDHEN, CDR2 SYDVKM. The V end lost 8 bases, the J end lost 3 bases, and 10 bases lay between the germline ends. On this clone itself: Its antigen is currently unknown.

The TCR comes from an adult in good health. The sample consisted of peripheral blood, taken on day 0 of MenACWY control vaccination. The V and J genes are TRBV28 and TRBJ2-5; possible D gene TRBD2, 6 bases. For the CDR3, the DNA is TGTGCCAGCGAAGGGACTGAAGAGACCCAGTACTTC. It is translated as CASEGTEETQYF.